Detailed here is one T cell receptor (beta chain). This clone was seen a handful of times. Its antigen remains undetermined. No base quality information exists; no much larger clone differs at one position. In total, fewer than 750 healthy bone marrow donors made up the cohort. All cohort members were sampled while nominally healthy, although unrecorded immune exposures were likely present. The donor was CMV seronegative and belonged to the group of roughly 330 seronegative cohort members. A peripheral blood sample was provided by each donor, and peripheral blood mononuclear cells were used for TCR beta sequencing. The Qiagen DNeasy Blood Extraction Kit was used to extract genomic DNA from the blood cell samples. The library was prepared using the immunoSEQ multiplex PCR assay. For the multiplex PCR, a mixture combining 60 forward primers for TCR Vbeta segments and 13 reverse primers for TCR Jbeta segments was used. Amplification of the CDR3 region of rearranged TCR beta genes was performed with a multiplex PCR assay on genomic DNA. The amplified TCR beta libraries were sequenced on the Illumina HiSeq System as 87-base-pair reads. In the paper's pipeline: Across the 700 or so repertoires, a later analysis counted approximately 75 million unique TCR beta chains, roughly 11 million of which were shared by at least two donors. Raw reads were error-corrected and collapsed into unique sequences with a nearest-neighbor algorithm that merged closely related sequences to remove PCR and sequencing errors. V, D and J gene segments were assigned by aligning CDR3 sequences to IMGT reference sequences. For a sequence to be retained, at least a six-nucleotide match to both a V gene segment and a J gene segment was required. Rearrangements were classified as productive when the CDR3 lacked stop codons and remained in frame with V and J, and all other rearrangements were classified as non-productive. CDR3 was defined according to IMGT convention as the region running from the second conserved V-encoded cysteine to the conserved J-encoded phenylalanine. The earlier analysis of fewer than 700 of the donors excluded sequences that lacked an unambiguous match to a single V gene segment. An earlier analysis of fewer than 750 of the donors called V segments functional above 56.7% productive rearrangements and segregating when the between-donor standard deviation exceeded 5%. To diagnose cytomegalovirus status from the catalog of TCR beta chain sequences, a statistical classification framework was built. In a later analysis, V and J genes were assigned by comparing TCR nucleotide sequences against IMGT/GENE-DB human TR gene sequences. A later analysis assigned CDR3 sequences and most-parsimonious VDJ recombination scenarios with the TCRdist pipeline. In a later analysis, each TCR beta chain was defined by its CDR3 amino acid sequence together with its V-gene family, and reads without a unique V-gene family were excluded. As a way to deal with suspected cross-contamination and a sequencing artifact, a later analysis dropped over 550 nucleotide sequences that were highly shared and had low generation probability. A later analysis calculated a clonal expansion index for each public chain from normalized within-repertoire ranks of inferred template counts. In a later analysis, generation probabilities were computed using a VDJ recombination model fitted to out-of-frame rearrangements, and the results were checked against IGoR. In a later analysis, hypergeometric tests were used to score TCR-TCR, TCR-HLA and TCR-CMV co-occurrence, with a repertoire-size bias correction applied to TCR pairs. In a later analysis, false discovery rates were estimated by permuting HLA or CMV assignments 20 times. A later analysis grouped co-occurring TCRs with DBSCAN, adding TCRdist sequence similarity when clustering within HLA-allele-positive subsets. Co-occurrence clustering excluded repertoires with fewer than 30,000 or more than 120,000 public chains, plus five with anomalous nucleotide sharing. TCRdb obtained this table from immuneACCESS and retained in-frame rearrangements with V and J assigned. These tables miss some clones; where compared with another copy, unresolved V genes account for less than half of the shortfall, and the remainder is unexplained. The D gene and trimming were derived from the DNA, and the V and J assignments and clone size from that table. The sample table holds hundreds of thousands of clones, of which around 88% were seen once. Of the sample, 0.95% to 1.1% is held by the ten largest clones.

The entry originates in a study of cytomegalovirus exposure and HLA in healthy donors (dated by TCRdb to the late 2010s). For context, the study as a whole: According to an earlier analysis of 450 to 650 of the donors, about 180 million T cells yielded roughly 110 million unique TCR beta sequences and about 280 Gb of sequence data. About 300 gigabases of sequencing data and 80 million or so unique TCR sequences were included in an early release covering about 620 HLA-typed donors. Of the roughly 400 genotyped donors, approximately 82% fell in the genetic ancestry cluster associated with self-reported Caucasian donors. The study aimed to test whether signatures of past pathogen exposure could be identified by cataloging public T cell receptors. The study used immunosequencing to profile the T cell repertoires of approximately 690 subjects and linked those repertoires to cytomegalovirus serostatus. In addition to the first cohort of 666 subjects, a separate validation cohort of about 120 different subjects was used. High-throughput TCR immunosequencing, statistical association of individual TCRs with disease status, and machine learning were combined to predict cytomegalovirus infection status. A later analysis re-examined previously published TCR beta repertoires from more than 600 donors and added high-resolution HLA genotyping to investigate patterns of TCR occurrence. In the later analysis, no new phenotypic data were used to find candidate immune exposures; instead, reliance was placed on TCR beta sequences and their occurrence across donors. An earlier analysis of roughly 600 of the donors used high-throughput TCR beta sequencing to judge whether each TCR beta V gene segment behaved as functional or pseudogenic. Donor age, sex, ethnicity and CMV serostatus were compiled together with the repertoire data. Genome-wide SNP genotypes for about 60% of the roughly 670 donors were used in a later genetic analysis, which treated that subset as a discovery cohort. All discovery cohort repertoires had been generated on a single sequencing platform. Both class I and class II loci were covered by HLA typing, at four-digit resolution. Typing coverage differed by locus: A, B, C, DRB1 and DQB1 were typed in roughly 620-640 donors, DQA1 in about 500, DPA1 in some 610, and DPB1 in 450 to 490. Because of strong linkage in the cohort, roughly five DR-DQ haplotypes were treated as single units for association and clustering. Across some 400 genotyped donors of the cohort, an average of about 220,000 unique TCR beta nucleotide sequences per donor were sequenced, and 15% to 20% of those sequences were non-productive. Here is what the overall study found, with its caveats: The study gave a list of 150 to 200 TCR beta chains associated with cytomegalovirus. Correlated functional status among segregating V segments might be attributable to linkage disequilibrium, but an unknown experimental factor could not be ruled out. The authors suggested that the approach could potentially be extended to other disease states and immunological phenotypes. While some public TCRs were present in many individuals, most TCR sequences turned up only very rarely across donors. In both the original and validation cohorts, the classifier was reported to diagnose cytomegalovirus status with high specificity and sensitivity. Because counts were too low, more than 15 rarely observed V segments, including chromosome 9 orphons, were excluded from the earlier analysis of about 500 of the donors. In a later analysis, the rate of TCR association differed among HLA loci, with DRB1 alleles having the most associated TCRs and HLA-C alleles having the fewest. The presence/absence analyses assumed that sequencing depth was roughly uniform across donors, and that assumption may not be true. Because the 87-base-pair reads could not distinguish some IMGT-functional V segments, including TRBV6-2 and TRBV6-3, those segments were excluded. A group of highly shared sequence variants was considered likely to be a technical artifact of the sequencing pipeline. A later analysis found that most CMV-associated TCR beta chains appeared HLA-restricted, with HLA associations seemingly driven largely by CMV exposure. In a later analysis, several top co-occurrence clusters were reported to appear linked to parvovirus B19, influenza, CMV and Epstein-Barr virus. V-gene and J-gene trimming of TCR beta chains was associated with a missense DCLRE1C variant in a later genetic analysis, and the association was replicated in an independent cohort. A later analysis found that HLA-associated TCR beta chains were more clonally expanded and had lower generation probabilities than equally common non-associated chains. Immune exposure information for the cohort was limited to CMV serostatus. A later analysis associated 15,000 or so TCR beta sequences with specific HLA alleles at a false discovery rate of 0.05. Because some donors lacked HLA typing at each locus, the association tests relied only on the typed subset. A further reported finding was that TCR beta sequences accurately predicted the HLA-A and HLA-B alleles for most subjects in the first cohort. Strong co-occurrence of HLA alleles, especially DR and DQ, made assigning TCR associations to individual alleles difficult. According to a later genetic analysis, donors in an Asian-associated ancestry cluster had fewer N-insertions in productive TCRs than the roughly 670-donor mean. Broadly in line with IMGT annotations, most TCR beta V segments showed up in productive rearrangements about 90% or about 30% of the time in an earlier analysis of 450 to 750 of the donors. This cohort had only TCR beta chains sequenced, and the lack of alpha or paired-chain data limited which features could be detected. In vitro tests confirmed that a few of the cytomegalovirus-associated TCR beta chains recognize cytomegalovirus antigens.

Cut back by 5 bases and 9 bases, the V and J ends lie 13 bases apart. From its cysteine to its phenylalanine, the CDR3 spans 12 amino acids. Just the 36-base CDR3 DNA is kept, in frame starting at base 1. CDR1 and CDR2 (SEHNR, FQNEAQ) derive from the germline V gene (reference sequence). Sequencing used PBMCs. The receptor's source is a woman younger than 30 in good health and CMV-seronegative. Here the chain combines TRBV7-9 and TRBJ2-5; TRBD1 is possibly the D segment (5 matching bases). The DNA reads TGTGCCAGCAGCCAGGGCGTTTTGGCCCAGTACTTC. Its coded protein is CASSQGVLAQYF.